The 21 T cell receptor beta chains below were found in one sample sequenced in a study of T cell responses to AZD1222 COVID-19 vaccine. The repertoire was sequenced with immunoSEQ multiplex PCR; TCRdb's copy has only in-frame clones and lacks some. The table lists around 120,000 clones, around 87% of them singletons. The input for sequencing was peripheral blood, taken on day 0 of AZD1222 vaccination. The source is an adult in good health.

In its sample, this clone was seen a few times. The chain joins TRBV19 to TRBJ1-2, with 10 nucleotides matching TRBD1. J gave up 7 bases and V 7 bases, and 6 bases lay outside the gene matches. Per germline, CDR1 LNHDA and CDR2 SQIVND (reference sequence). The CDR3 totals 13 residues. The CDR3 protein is CASTRDRGLGYTF. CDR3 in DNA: TGTGCCAGTACCCGCGACAGGGGGCTTGGCTACACCTTC.

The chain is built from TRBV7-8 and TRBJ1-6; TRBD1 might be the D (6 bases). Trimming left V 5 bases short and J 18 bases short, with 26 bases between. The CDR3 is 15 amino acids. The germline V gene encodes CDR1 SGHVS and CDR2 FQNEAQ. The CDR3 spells CASSPTAGDNRVPHF. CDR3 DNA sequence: TGTGCCAGCAGCCCCACGGCAGGGGACAACAGGGTCCCCCACTTT.

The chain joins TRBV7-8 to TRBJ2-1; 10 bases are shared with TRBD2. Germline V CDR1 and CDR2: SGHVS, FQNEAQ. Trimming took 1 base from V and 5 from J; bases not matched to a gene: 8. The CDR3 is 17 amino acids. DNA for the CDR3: TGTGCCAGCAGCTTAGGGATGCTGAGCGGGGGGGACAATGAGCAGTTCTTC. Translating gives CASSLGMLSGGDNEQFF.

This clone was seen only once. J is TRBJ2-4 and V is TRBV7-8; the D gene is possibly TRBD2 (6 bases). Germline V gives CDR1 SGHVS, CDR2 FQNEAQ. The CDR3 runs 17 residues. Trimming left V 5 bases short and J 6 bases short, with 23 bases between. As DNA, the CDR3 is TGTGCCAGCAGCGCCCTCAGTGGAGGACTACTCACAAACATTCAGTACTTC. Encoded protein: CASSALSGGLLTNIQYF.

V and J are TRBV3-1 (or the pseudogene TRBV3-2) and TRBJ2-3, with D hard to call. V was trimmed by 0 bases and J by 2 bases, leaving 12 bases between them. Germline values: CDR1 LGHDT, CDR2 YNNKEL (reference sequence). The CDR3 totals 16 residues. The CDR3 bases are TGTGCCAGCAGCCAAGATGGTGGTACATACACAGATACGCAGTATTTT. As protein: CASSQDGGTYTDTQYF.

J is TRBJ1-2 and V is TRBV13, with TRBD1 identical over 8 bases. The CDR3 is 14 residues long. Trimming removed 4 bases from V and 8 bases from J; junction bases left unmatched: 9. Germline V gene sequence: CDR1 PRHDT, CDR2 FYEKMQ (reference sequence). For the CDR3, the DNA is TGTGCCAGCAGCTCCGGGACAGGCTTATACGGCTACACCTTC. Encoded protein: CASSSGTGLYGYTF.

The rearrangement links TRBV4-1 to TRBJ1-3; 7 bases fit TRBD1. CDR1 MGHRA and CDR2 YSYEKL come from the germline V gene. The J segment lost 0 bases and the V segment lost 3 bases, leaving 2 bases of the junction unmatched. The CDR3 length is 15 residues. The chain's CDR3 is CASSQDRNSGNTIYF. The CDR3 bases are TGCGCCAGCAGCCAGGACAGGAACTCTGGAAACACCATATATTTT.

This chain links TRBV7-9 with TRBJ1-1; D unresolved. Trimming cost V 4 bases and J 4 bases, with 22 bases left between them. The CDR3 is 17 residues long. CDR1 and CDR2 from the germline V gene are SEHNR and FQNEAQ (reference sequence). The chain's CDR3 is CASSSGPPEEATTEAFF. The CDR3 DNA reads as TGTGCCAGCAGCTCGGGCCCCCCCGAAGAAGCTACCACTGAAGCTTTCTTT.

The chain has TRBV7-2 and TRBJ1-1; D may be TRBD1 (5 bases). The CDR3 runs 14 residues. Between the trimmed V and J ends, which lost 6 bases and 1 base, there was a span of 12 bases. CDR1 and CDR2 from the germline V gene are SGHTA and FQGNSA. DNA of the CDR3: TGTGCCAGCAGACGGGACGGGGGGAACACTGAAGCTTTCTTT. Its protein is CASRRDGGNTEAFF.

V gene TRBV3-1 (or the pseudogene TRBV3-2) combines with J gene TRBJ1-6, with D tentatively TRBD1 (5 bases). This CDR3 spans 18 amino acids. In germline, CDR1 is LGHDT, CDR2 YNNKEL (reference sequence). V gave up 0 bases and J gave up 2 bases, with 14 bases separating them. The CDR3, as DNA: TGTGCCAGCAGCCAAGATTTTTCGCGGGGGGCCTATAATTCACCCCTCCACTTT. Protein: CASSQDFSRGAYNSPLHF.

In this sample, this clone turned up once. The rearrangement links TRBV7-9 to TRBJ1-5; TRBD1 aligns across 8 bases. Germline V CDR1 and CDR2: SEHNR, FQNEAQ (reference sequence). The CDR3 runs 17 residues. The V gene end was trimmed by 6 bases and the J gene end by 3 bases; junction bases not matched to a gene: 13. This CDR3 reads CASSPNDRGRTNQPQHF. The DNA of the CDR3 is TGTGCCAGCAGTCCAAACGACAGGGGCCGCACCAATCAGCCCCAGCATTTT.

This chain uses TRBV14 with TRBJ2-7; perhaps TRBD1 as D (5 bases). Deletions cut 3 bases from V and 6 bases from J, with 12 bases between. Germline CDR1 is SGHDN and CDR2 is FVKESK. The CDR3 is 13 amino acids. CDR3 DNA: TGTGCCAGCAGCCATGCTCCCAGGGTCGAGCAGTACTTC. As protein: CASSHAPRVEQYF. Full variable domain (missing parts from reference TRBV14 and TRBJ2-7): EAGVTQFPSHSVIEKGQTVTLRCDPISGHDNLYWYRRVMGKEIKFLLHFVKESKQDESGMPNNRFLAERTGGTYSTLKVQPAELEDSGVYFCASSHAPRVEQYFGPGTRLTVT.

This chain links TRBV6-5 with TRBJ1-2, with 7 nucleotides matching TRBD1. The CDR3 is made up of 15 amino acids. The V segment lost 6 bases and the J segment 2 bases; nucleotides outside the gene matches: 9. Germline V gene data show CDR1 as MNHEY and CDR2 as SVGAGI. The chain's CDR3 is CASSMTGNFNYGYTF. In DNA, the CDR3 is TGTGCCAGCAGCATGACAGGGAACTTCAACTATGGCTACACCTTC.

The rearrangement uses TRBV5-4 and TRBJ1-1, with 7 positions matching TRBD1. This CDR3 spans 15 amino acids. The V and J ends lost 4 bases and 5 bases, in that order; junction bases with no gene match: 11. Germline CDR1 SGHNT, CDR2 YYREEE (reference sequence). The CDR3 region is CASSPGGGSRTEAFF. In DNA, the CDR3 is TGTGCCAGCAGCCCGGGAGGGGGCAGTCGAACTGAAGCTTTCTTT. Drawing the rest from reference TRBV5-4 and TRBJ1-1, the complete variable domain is ETGVTQSPTHLIKTRGQQVTLRCSSQSGHNTVSWYQQALGQGPQFIFQYYREEENGRGNFPPRFSGLQFPNYSSELNVNALELDDSALYLCASSPGGGSRTEAFFGQGTRLTVV.

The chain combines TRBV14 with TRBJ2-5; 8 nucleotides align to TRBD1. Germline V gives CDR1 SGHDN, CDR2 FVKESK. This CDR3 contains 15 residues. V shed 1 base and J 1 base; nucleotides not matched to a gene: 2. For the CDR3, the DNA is TGTGCCAGCAGCCAAGGGACAGGGCCCCAAGAGACCCAGTACTTC. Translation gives CASSQGTGPQETQYF.

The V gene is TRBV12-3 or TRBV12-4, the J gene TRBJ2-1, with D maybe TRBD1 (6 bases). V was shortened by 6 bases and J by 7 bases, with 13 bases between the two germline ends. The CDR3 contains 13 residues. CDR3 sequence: CASREQGGNEQFF. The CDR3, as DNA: TGTGCCAGCAGGGAACAGGGCGGGAATGAGCAGTTCTTC.

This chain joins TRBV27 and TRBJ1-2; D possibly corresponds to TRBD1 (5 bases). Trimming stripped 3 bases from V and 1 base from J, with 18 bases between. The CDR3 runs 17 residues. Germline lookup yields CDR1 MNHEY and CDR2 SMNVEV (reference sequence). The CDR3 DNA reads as TGTGCCAGCAGTTTCTCCTTCGGGACTTTCGATAACTATGGCTACACCTTC. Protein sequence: CASSFSFGTFDNYGYTF.

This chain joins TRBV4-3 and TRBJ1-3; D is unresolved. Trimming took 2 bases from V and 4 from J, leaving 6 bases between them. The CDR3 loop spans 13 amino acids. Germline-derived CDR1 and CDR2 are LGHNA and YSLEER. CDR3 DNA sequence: TGCGCCAGCAGCCAAACGGTGGGAAACACCATATATTTT. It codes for CASSQTVGNTIYF.

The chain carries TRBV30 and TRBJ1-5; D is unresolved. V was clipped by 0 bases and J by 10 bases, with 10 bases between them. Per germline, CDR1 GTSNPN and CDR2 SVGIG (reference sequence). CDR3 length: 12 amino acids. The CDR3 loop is CAWSVPAQPQHF. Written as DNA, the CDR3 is TGTGCCTGGAGTGTCCCGGCTCAACCCCAGCATTTT.

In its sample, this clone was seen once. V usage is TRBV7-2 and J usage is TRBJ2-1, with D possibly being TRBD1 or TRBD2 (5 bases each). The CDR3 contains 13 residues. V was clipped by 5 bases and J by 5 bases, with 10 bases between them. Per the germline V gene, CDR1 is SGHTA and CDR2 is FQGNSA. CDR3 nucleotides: TGTGCCAGCAGCCCGGGACCAAACAATGAGCAGTTCTTC. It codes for CASSPGPNNEQFF.

The CDR3 bases are TGTGCCAGCAGCGGATTCAGGACTAGCGGGGACGAGCAGTACTTC. Translation gives CASSGFRTSGDEQYF. The chain uses TRBV5-6 and TRBJ2-7; TRBD2 agrees at 12 bases. This CDR3 has 15 residues. Per the germline V gene, CDR1 is SGHDT and CDR2 is YYEEEE. V shed 4 bases and J 5 bases; nucleotides not matched to a gene: 7.